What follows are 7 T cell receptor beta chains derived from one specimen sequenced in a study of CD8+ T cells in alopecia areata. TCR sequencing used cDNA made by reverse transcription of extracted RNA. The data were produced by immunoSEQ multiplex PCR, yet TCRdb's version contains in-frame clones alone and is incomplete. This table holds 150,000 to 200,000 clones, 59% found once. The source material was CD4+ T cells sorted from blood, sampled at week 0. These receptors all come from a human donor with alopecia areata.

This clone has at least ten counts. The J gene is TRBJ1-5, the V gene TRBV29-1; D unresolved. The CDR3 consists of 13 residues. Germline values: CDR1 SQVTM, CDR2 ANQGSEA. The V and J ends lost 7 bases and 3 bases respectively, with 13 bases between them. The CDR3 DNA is TGCAGCGCAGCCCAGGAACTCAATCAGCCCCAGCATTTT. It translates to CSAAQELNQPQHF. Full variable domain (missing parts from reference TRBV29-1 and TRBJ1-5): SAVISQKPSRDICQRGTSLTIQCQVDSQVTMMFWYRQQPGQSLTLIATANQGSEATYESGFVIDKFPISRPNLTFSTLTVSNMSPEDSSIYLCSAAQELNQPQHFGDGTRLSIL.

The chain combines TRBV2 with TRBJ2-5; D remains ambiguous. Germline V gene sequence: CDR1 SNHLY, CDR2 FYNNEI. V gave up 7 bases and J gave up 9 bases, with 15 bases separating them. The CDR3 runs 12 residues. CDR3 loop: CASTKTGTSQYF. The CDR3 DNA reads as TGTGCCAGCACCAAGACCGGTACATCCCAGTACTTC.

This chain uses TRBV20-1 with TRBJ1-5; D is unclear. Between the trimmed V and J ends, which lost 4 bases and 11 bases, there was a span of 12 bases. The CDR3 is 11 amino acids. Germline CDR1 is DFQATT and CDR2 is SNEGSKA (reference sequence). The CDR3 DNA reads TGCAGTGCTACCTTTGCGGGGTCCCAGCATTTT. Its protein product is CSATFAGSQHF.

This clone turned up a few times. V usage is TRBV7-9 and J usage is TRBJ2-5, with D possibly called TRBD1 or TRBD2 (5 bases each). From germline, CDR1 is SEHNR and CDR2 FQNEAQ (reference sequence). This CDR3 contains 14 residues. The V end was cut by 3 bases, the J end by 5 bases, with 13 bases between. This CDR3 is CASSLKWGGETQYF. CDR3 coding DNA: TGTGCCAGCAGCTTGAAGTGGGGCGGGGAGACCCAGTACTTC.

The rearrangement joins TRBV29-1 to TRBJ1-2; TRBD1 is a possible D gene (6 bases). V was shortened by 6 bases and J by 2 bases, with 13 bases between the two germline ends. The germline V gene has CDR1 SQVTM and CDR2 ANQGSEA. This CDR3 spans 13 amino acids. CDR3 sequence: CSVGHRLNYGYTF. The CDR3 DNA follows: TGCAGCGTGGGACACCGACTAAACTATGGCTACACCTTC.

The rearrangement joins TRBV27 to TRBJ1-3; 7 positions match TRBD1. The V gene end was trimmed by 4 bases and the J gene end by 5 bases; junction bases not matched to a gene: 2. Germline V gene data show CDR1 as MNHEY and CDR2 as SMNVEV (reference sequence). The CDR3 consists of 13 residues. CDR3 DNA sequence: TGTGCCAGCAGTTCGGGACAGAGAAACACCATATATTTT. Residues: CASSSGQRNTIYF.

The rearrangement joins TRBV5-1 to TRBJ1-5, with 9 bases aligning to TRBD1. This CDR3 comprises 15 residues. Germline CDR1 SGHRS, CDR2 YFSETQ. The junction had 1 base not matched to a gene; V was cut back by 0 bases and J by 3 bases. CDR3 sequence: CASSLGTGDNQPQHF. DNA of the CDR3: TGCGCCAGCAGCTTGGGGACAGGGGACAATCAGCCCCAGCATTTT.